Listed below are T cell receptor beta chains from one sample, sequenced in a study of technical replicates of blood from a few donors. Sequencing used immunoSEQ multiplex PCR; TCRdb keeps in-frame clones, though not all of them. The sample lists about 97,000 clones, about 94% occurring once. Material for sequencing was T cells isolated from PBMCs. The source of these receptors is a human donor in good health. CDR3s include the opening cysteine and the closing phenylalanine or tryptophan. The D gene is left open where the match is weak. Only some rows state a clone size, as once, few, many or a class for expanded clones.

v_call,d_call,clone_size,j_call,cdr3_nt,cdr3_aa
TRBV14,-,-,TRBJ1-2,TGTGCCAGCAGTAAGAACAGGGCTAACTATGGCTACACCTTC,CASSKNRANYGYTF
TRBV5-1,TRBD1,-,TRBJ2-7,TGCGCCAGCAGCTTTGGACAGGATGGGAACGAGCAGTACTTC,CASSFGQDGNEQYF
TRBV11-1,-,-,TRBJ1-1,TGTGCCAGCAGGCGAACAGGGTCGACGAACACTGAAGCTTTCTTT,CASRRTGSTNTEAFF
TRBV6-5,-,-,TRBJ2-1,TGTGCCAGCAGTTATGGGCGGGGTACTGAGCAGTTCTTC,CASSYGRGTEQFF
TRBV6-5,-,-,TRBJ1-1,TGTGCCAGCAGTTATCGGAGGAACACTGAAGCTTTCTTT,CASSYRRNTEAFF
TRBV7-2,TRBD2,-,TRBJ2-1,TGTGCCAGCAGCTTAGGAAGGGCGGGAGGGCCCTACAATGAGCAGTTCTTC,CASSLGRAGGPYNEQFF
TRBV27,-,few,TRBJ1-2,TGTGCCAGCAGTGGCGGCAGGGTGGGTGGCTACACCTTC,CASSGGRVGGYTF
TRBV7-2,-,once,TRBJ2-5,TGTGCCAGCAGCTTAGCTGACAGCCTGGAGACCCAGTACTTC,CASSLADSLETQYF
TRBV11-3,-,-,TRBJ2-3,TGTGCCAGCAGCTTAGGTAGAGATACGCAGTATTTT,CASSLGRDTQYF
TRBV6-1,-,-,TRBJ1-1,TGTGCCAGCAGTGGACGGGAGAACACTGAAGCTTTCTTT,CASSGRENTEAFF
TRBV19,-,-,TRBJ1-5,TGTGCCAGTAGTATAGACGGGCCCCAGCATTTT,CASSIDGPQHF
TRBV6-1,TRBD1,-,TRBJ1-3,TGTGCCAGCAGGGAAATGTATGACAGGGGCGGAAACACCATATATTTT,CASREMYDRGGNTIYF
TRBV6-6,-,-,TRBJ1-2,TGTGCCAGCAGTCCCGGGACATCCGTCAATGGCTACACCTTC,CASSPGTSVNGYTF
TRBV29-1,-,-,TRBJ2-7,TGCAGCGTGGGGGACACCTACGAGCAGTACTTC,CSVGDTYEQYF
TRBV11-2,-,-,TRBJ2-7,TGTGCCAGCAGCCCCAGGCACGAGCAGTACTTC,CASSPRHEQYF
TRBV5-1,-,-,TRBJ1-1,TGCGCCAGCAGCTTTGGGGGAGGTGAAGCTTTCTTT,CASSFGGGEAFF
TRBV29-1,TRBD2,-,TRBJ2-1,TGCAGCGTTGGAAATCTAGCGGGAGCACGTAGGGATGAGCAGTTCTTC,CSVGNLAGARRDEQFF
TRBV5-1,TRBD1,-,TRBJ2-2,TGCGCCAGCCGGGTAGTGGACAGGGACACCGGGGAGCTGTTTTTT,CASRVVDRDTGELFF
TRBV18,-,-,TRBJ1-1,TGTGCCAGCCAGGACAGCCAGAACACTGAAGCTTTCTTT,CASQDSQNTEAFF
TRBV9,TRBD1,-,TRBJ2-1,TGTGCCAGCAGCACAGACAGGGGACCCTACAATGAGCAGTTCTTC,CASSTDRGPYNEQFF
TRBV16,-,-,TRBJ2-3,TGTGCCAGCAGCCAACTCGGAGGGATTGGGACAGATACGCAGTATTTT,CASSQLGGIGTDTQYF
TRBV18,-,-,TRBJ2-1,TGTGCCAGCTCACCACCGGCATACAATGAGCAGTTCTTC,CASSPPAYNEQFF
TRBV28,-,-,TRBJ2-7,TGTGCCAGCAGTTTTGAAACTAGCTCAAGCTCCTACGAGCAGTACTTC,CASSFETSSSSYEQYF
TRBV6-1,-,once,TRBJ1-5,TGTGCCAGCACCCTAGTAGGAGGGGGCAATCAGCCCCAGCATTTT,CASTLVGGGNQPQHF
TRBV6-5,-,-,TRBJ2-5,TGTGCCAGCAGTGTTGAGGGAGGAGAGACCCAGTACTTC,CASSVEGGETQYF
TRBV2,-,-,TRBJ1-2,TGTGCCAGCATCATTCGACCAGGGGCTGCTAACTATGGCTACACCTTC,CASIIRPGAANYGYTF
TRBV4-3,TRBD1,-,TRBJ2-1,TGCGCCAGCAGCCAAGGGACAGGGGGCAATGAGCAGTTCTTC,CASSQGTGGNEQFF
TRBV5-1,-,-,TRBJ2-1,TGCGCCAGCAGCTTGGAGGCCAGGGTCATCGATGAGCAGTTCTTC,CASSLEARVIDEQFF
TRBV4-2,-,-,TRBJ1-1,TGTGCCAGCAGCACGCACTACGGATGGACTGAAGCTTTCTTT,CASSTHYGWTEAFF
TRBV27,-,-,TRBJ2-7,TGTGCCAGCAGTTTGGGCAGGGCCCACGAGCAGTACTTC,CASSLGRAHEQYF